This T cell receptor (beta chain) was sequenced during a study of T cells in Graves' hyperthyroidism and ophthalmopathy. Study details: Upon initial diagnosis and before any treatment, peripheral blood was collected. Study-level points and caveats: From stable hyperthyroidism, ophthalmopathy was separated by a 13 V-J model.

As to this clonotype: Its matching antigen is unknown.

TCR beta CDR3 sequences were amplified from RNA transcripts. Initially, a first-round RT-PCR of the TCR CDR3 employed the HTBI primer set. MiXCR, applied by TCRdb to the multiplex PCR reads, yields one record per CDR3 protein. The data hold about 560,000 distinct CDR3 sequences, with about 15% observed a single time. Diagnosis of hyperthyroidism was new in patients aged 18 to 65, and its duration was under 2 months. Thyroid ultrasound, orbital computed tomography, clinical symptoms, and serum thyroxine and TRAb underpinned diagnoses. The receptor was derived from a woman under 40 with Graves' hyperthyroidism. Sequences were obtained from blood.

CDR3 coding DNA: TGCGCCAGCAGAGTGGGAGCAGGCCAAGAGACCCAGTACTTC. This gives the protein CASRVGAGQETQYF. The gene calls are TRBV5-1 and TRBJ2-5; TRBD2 is a possible D gene (5 bases). Germline CDR1 reads SGHRS; CDR2 reads YFSETQ. CDR3 length: 14 residues. The V and J ends lost 5 bases and 1 base respectively, with 12 bases between them. Variable domain in full (rest from reference TRBV5-1 and TRBJ2-5): KAGVTQTPRYLIKTRGQQVTLSCSPISGHRSVSWYQQTPGQGLQFLFEYFSETQRNKGNFPGRFSGRQFSNSRSEMNVSTLELGDSALYLCASRVGAGQETQYFGPGTRLLVL.